This section outlines one T cell receptor beta chain sequence together with its context. Its antigen is not known. TCRdb keeps only in-frame clones here, not all; method: immunoSEQ multiplex PCR. Of about 94,000 clones listed, roughly 90% are singletons. Trimming took 3 bases from V and 3 from J, leaving 15 bases between them. There are 16 residues in the CDR3. This entry comes from a study of T cell responses to AZD1222 COVID-19 vaccine. Findings and limits, study-wide: Receipt of two AZD1222 doses was followed by a rise in Spike-specific TCR breadth and depth. After the peak T cell response, and only then, were repertoires sampled.

The clonotype comes from an adult who received the AZD1222 COVID-19 vaccine. Here the sequenced sample was peripheral blood, taken 28 days after the second AZD1222 dose. The chain has TRBV23-1 and TRBJ1-5, with D maybe TRBD1 (5 bases). TRBV23-1 is an ORF, and what it does is uncertain. CDR3 sequence (DNA): TGCGCCAGCAGTCACCTCGCTGCAGGGAACAATCAGCCCCAGCATTTT. It translates to CASSHLAAGNNQPQHF.